Presented here are 5 T cell receptor beta chains from one specimen sequenced in a study of CD8 T cells in Susac syndrome. A quantity of 0.5 to 1 ug RNA underwent reverse transcription using random hexamers. TCRdb processed the immunoSEQ multiplex PCR reads anew with MiXCR; each CDR3 protein has one entry. In the table there are over 150,000 distinct CDR3 sequences, approximately 94% of which are singletons. Sequencing was done on a sample of CD4+ T cells from PBMCs. Receptors were obtained from a human donor with multiple sclerosis.

The V call is TRBV9, the J call TRBJ2-1; 9 bases align to TRBD2. Losses at the gene ends were 0 bases for V and 8 bases for J; bases not matched to a gene: 15. Germline V lookup: CDR1 SGDLS, CDR2 YYNGEE. The CDR3 length is 18 residues. The CDR3 DNA reads TGTGCCAGCAGCGTAGCTCCTAGTGCGCGGGGGGGCATGGATGAGCAGTTCTTC. It encodes CASSVAPSARGGMDEQFF.

This clonotype was found once. The J gene is TRBJ1-2, the V gene TRBV20-1, with unresolved D. The CDR3 loop spans 15 amino acids. V was clipped by 4 bases and J by 1 base, with 16 bases between them. Per the germline V gene, CDR1 is DFQATT and CDR2 is SNEGSKA (reference sequence). CDR3 DNA sequence: TGCAGTGCTAAGATTCGGGGAGAAGATAACTATGGCTACACCTTC. Protein product: CSAKIRGEDNYGYTF.

CDR3 in DNA: TGCAGTGCTAGGACGTGGGGCCCCGGGGAGCTGTTTTTT. This translates into CSARTWGPGELFF. The chain employs TRBV20-1 and TRBJ2-2; TRBD1 might be the D (5 bases). Trimming removed 3 bases at V and 6 bases at J, with 11 bases between. Germline CDR1 reads DFQATT; CDR2 reads SNEGSKA (reference sequence). This CDR3 comprises 13 residues.

This sequence joins TRBV7-8 and TRBJ1-1, with 7 positions matching TRBD1. Germline CDR1 SGHVS, CDR2 FQNEAQ. The J segment lost 3 bases and the V segment lost 1 base, leaving 5 bases of the junction unmatched. The CDR3 sequence is 15 residues long. The CDR3 reads CASSLVDREYTEAFF. The CDR3 nucleotides are TGTGCCAGCAGCTTAGTAGACAGGGAGTACACTGAAGCTTTCTTT.

The chain recombines TRBV30 with TRBJ1-3; D gene ambiguous. CDR1 is GTSNPN and CDR2 is SVGIG in the germline V gene (reference sequence). V was cut by 5 bases and J by 2 bases, with 10 bases left in between. The CDR3 loop spans 13 amino acids. For the CDR3, the DNA is TGTGCCTGGGGGGAAATAACTGGAAACACCATATATTTT. Its translation is CAWGEITGNTIYF.